A selection of T cell receptor beta chains follows, all from one sample in a study of cytomegalovirus exposure and HLA in healthy donors. Clones were sequenced by immunoSEQ multiplex PCR, and TCRdb holds only the in-frame ones, with some missing. The data hold some 56,000 clones, with roughly nine tenths observed a single time. The material sequenced was PBMCs. The receptors derive from a man aged 18 to 30 in good health and CMV-seronegative. Both conserved end residues are part of each CDR3. Each record gives: J gene, D gene, clone size, V gene, CDR3 DNA, CDR3 protein. A D gene is named only where the DNA matches it firmly. Clone size is stated in some rows and not others, as once, few, many or a class when expanded.

>TRBJ1-1|TRBD1|.|TRBV4-3
TGCGCCAGCAGCCAAGATTCAGGGGGCTCTGAAGCTTTCTTT
CASSQDSGGSEAFF
>TRBJ2-7|.|.|TRBV29-1
TGCAGCGTGCGGCGTGCTACGTCAGAGCAGTACTTC
CSVRRATSEQYF
>TRBJ2-7|.|.|TRBV7-9
TGTGCCAGCAGCCCGGAAGAGGCACGCTACACCTACGAGCAGTACTTC
CASSPEEARYTYEQYF
>TRBJ2-7|TRBD2|.|TRBV9
TGTGCCAGCAGCGTGGGAGGGCCCAACGAGCAGTACTTC
CASSVGGPNEQYF
>TRBJ2-7|.|.|TRBV5-4
TGTGCCAGCAGGGCTGGGGGGAACTACGAGCAGTACTTC
CASRAGGNYEQYF
>TRBJ2-5|TRBD2|.|TRBV5-4
TGTGCCAGCAGCCACAGACTAGCGGGGGACCAAGAGACCCAGTACTTC
CASSHRLAGDQETQYF
>TRBJ1-4|TRBD1|.|TRBV6-1
TGTGCCAGCAGCTCGATCCGGGACAGGCGCGAAAAACTGTTTTTT
CASSSIRDRREKLFF
>TRBJ1-5|.|.|TRBV5-6
TGTGCCAGCAGCTTGTGGGGGGGCATACAGCCCCAGCATTTT
CASSLWGGIQPQHF
>TRBJ2-6|TRBD2|.|TRBV5-4
TGTGCCAGCAGCTTGGTTCAGGGAGCGGGGGGCCCTGGGGCCAACGTCCTGACTTTC
CASSLVQGAGGPGANVLTF
>TRBJ2-1|TRBD2|.|TRBV15
TGTGCCACCAGCAGGGCTAGCGGGAGGGCCTACAATGAGCAGTTCTTC
CATSRASGRAYNEQFF
>TRBJ2-3|.|.|TRBV28
TGTGCCAGCAGTCCAGACATCGCTAGCACAGATACGCAGTATTTT
CASSPDIASTDTQYF
>TRBJ2-7|.|few|TRBV27
TGTGCCAGCAGTCGCCAGGGGTCCCACGAGCAGTACTTC
CASSRQGSHEQYF
>TRBJ2-7|.|.|TRBV29-1
TGCAGCGCGACCAGGGGAAGGAGCGAGCAGTACTTC
CSATRGRSEQYF
>TRBJ2-6|.|once|TRBV5-1
TGCGCCAGCAGCGGGATTACAGGTAATGGGGCCAACGTCCTGACTTTC
CASSGITGNGANVLTF
>TRBJ2-7|.|.|TRBV13
TGTGCCAGCAGCTTACCAGGCTACGAGCAGTACTTC
CASSLPGYEQYF
>TRBJ1-2|.|.|TRBV14
TGTGCCAGCAGCTCATCGGGTGATTATGGCTACACCTTC
CASSSSGDYGYTF
>TRBJ2-7|TRBD2|.|TRBV11-2
TGTGCCAGCAGCCCTGAACCTAGCGGGAGTTCCTACGAGCAGTACTTC
CASSPEPSGSSYEQYF
>TRBJ2-1|TRBD2|.|TRBV6-5
TGTGCCAGCAGTACCGGACTAGCGGTGAATGGAGAGCAGTTCTTC
CASSTGLAVNGEQFF
>TRBJ2-7|.|once|TRBV7-9
TGTGCCAGCAGCTCCCCGGACAGCTTAGCCTACGAGCAGTACTTC
CASSSPDSLAYEQYF
>TRBJ2-7|TRBD2|.|TRBV5-1
TGCGCCAGCAGCGTAGGGAGGGCGGAGACATACGAGCAGTACTTC
CASSVGRAETYEQYF
>TRBJ2-4|.|.|TRBV7-2
TGTGCCAGCAGCTCAGACTTATTAGCCAAAAACATTCAGTACTTC
CASSSDLLAKNIQYF
>TRBJ2-1|.|.|TRBV5-1
TGCGCCAGCAGCGGGGGGGGGCGGGAGTTTCGCAATGAGCAGTTCTTC
CASSGGGREFRNEQFF
>TRBJ2-2|TRBD1|.|TRBV7-6
TGTGCCAGCAGCTTAATGTTGGGACAGGGGACGAACACCGGGGAGCTGTTTTTT
CASSLMLGQGTNTGELFF
>TRBJ1-2|TRBD1|.|TRBV5-4
TGTGCCAGCAGCCCACGGATGGGACAGGGAGAGTATGGCTACACCTTC
CASSPRMGQGEYGYTF
>TRBJ2-3|TRBD2|.|TRBV27
TGTGCCAGCAGTTTATCGGCTAGCGGGTGGAGGACAGATACGCAGTATTTT
CASSLSASGWRTDTQYF
>TRBJ2-7|TRBD1|.|TRBV2
TGTGCCAGCAACAGGGGGCGACACGAGCAGTACTTC
CASNRGRHEQYF
>TRBJ1-5|TRBD1|.|TRBV13
TGTGCCAGCAGCATACCGGGACAGTCTAGCAATCAGCCCCAGCATTTT
CASSIPGQSSNQPQHF
>TRBJ2-1|TRBD1|.|TRBV19
TGTGCCAGTAGTATAGATCGAAGACAGGGTAGCTACAATGAGCAGTTCTTC
CASSIDRRQGSYNEQFF
>TRBJ2-1|.|.|TRBV5-6
TGTGCCAGCAGCTTTCCGGAGGGTAGCGCAAGCTCCTACAATGAGCAGTTCTTC
CASSFPEGSASSYNEQFF
>TRBJ2-7|TRBD1|.|TRBV19
TGTGCCAGTAGTGAAGGGACAGGGGAGGGAGATCCCTACGAGCAGTACTTC
CASSEGTGEGDPYEQYF
>TRBJ1-1|.|.|TRBV7-9
TGTGCCAGCAGCTCCACGACCACGGGAGGCACTGAAGCTTTCTTT
CASSSTTTGGTEAFF
>TRBJ2-5|TRBD2|.|TRBV7-2
TGTGCCAGCAGTCTAGCGGGAGAGGTCCAAGAGACCCAGTACTTC
CASSLAGEVQETQYF
>TRBJ1-1|.|.|TRBV29-1
TGCAGCGTTGAACCAGGGGTGTACACTGAAGCTTTCTTT
CSVEPGVYTEAFF
>TRBJ2-7|TRBD1|.|TRBV5-1
TGCGCCAGCAGCTTGTGGCAGGGGGCGCGGTACGAGCAGTACTTC
CASSLWQGARYEQYF
>TRBJ1-4|.|.|TRBV27
TGTGCCAGCAGTTTGGCCCCAGGGGATGAAAAACTGTTTTTT
CASSLAPGDEKLFF
>TRBJ2-1|.|.|TRBV7-2
TGTGCCAGCAGCTTAGCTGTAGGGGGCAATGAGCAGTTCTTC
CASSLAVGGNEQFF
>TRBJ1-1|.|.|TRBV5-7
TGTGCCAGCTACAGACAGGTTGGTTCGTCTTTCTTT
CASYRQVGSSFF
>TRBJ2-2|.|.|TRBV9
TGTGCCAGCAGCCCCTTTACCGGGGAGCTGTTTTTT
CASSPFTGELFF
>TRBJ1-1|TRBD1|.|TRBV9
TGTGCCAGCAGCTTATCGACAGGGGGCGTCGCCACTGAAGCTTTCTTT
CASSLSTGGVATEAFF
>TRBJ2-1|.|.|TRBV7-2
TGTGCCAGCAGCCGGACCCAGGGGAATGAGCAGTTCTTC
CASSRTQGNEQFF
>TRBJ2-2|.|.|TRBV6-4
TGTGCCAGCAGTGACAGGGGTACCGGGGAGCTGTTTTTT
CASSDRGTGELFF
>TRBJ2-2|.|.|TRBV13
TGTGCCAGCAGCTTACAGGGGAACACCGGGGAGCTGTTTTTT
CASSLQGNTGELFF
>TRBJ2-5|.|.|TRBV29-1
TGCAGCGTTGCAGGGTTACAGACCCAGTACTTC
CSVAGLQTQYF
>TRBJ2-2|TRBD1|.|TRBV6-1
TGTGCCAGCATTGAAGTGCCCGGGACAGGGGTTTCCGGGGAGCTGTTTTTT
CASIEVPGTGVSGELFF
>TRBJ1-1|.|.|TRBV5-4
TGTGCCAGCAGCTTGGAGGCATTAGGGAGCACTGAAGCTTTCTTT
CASSLEALGSTEAFF
>TRBJ2-1|TRBD2|.|TRBV27
TGTGCCAGCACCCCAATGGGACTAGCGGGAGACGGTTCCTACAATGAGCAGTTCTTC
CASTPMGLAGDGSYNEQFF
>TRBJ2-1|.|.|TRBV28
TGTGCCAGCATTGGGGCTACCTACAATGAGCAGTTCTTC
CASIGATYNEQFF
>TRBJ2-6|TRBD1|.|TRBV18
TGTGCCAGCTCACCACGAACAGGGGGCAGTGGGGCCAACGTCCTGACTTTC
CASSPRTGGSGANVLTF
>TRBJ2-4|.|once|TRBV28
TGTGCCAGCAGTTTAGGGGGCGGATTCCCTTTGGCCAAAAACATTCAGTACTTC
CASSLGGGFPLAKNIQYF
>TRBJ2-7|.|.|TRBV5-5
TGTGCCAGCAGCTTACGGGGGTACGAGCAGTACTTC
CASSLRGYEQYF
>TRBJ2-7|.|.|TRBV4-1
TGCGCCAGCAGCCCAGGACGGGACTACGAGCAGTACTTC
CASSPGRDYEQYF
>TRBJ2-3|TRBD1|.|TRBV2
TGTGCCAGCAGTTCCCGACAGGGGGCTTTTTATTTT
CASSSRQGAFYF
>TRBJ2-7|.|.|TRBV19
TGTGCCAGTAGTATCAGCCGGAGAGACTACGAGCAGTACTTC
CASSISRRDYEQYF
>TRBJ1-4|.|.|TRBV5-1
TGCGCCAGCAGCTTGGACGGGGACAAGCTTGAAAAACTGTTTTTT
CASSLDGDKLEKLFF
>TRBJ2-2|TRBD1|.|TRBV7-8
TGTGCCAGCCCCGACAGGGAAGGGGCCGGGGAGCTGTTTTTT
CASPDREGAGELFF
>TRBJ1-2|TRBD1|once|TRBV5-1
TGCGCCAGCAGCTTGGGACAGGGGGCGAAGTACTATGGCTACACCTTC
CASSLGQGAKYYGYTF
>TRBJ2-2|.|once|TRBV27
TGTGCCAGCAGTTTATTTCAGGGGAACACCGGGGAGCTGTTTTTT
CASSLFQGNTGELFF
>TRBJ1-1|.|.|TRBV6-6
TGTGCCAGCAGCCCTGGAAACAGGAGAGCGAACACTGAAGCTTTCTTT
CASSPGNRRANTEAFF